This T cell receptor (beta chain) was recovered during a study of T cells in Graves' hyperthyroidism and ophthalmopathy. In patients aged 18 to 65, hyperthyroidism was newly diagnosed, with duration under 2 months. Trimming stripped 6 bases from V and 6 bases from J, with 14 bases between. The CDR3 is made up of 14 amino acids. Germline assignment: CDR1 MNHEY and CDR2 SVGEGT. This clonotype was detected ten times or more. From RNA transcripts, TCR beta CDR3 regions were amplified. Carried out on the TCR CDR3, a first-round RT-PCR used the HTBI primer set. TCRdb re-analysed the multiplex PCR reads in MiXCR, keeping a single row per CDR3 protein. The sample contains about 700,000 distinct CDR3 sequences, about 14% of which appear only once.

The sequencing sample was made of blood. The clonotype originates from a woman aged 18 to 35 with Graves' hyperthyroidism. J is TRBJ2-2 and V is TRBV6-2 or TRBV6-3; no definite D call. The CDR3 DNA is TGTGCCAGCAGACTTAATGTTCGGCCCGGGGAGCTGTTTTTT. It translates to CASRLNVRPGELFF.